This TCR beta chain was obtained from a study of OX40 agonist ivuxolimab in advanced cancers. Study summary: Patients enrolled in dose escalation were diagnosed with hepatocellular carcinoma, melanoma, renal cell or head and neck cancer. Study findings and constraints: Partial responders at 0.1-3.0 mg/kg had among the lowest clonal expansion. Clones of CD4+ and CD8+ blood T cells grew by week 6 at doses of 0.1 to 3.0 mg/kg.

Details on this clone: Its target is unknown.

Method: immunoSEQ multiplex PCR; TCRdb's copy keeps in-frame clones and lacks some. The sample has roughly 53,000 clones, around 90% seen once; the top ten hold approximately 5%. V shed 5 bases and J shed 6 bases, with 6 bases lying between them. Germline V lookup: CDR1 SGHRS, CDR2 YFSETQ. This CDR3 comprises 11 residues. This clonotype was sampled from an adult with an advanced solid tumor such as melanoma, head and neck, liver or kidney cancer. The specimen comprised CD4+ or CD8+ T cells sorted from blood, sampled in a trial of the OX40 agonist ivuxolimab. The chain couples TRBV5-1 to TRBJ1-5; D remains unclear. The CDR3 here is CASRIVQPQHF. CDR3 nucleotides: TGCGCCAGCAGAATTGTTCAGCCCCAGCATTTT.